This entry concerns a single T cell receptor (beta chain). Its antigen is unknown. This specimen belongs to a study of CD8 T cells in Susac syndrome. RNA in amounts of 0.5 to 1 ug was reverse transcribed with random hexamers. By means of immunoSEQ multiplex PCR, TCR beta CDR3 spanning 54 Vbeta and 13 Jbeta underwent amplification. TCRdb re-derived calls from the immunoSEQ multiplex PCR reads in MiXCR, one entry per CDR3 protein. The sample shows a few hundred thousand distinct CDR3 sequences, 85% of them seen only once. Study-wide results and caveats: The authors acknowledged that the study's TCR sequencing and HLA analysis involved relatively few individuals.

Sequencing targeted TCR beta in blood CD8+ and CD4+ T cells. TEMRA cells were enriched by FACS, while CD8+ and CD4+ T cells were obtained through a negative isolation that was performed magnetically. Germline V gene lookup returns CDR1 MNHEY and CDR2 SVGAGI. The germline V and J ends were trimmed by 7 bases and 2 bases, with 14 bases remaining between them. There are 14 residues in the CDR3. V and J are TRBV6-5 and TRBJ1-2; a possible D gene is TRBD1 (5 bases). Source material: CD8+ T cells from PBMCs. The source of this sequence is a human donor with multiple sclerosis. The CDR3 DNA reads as TGTGCCAGCACCCCGTGGGGGATCAACTATGGCTACACCTTC. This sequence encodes CASTPWGINYGYTF.